The following is a T cell receptor beta chain sequence with its context. The data derive from a study of immune evolution from preneoplasia to lung adenocarcinoma. This CDR3 region has 15 residues. Germline V lookup: CDR1 MNHEY, CDR2 SMNVEV (reference sequence). V gave up 3 bases and J gave up 4 bases; unmatched junction bases: 5. The repertoire was sequenced with immunoSEQ multiplex PCR; TCRdb's copy has only in-frame clones and lacks some. The table lists roughly 40,000 clones, roughly 80% of them singletons. The source is a person aged 55 to 75 with lung adenocarcinoma. Sequencing used FFPE invasive lung adenocarcinoma tissue. The chain is built from TRBV27 and TRBJ2-5; 10 bases line up with TRBD1. CDR3 protein: CASSLTGGLGETQYF. The CDR3, as DNA: TGTGCCAGCAGTTTGACAGGGGGCCTGGGAGAGACCCAGTACTTC.